Here is one T cell receptor (beta chain) with its context. Other DNA sequences in this specimen translate into the identical CDR3. Germline V CDR1 and CDR2: SGHDT, YYEEEE. V was cut by 4 bases and J by 7 bases, with 12 bases left in between. This CDR3 is 12 amino acids long. The protocol was immunoSEQ multiplex PCR, while the TCRdb copy is restricted to in-frame clones and leaves out a portion. The data contain 70,000 to 75,000 clones, about 92% of them seen just once; the ten biggest clones take up approximately 2%. This sample is part of a study of T cell changes during pregnancy in multiple sclerosis.

This chain links TRBV5-6 with TRBJ2-7; no definite D call. The receptor was derived from a female donor in good health, enrolled as a control in a pregnancy study. Sequences were derived from peripheral blood, sampled in the second trimester of pregnancy. CDR3 coding DNA: TGTGCCAGCAGCGCCTCTTGGCGGGAGCAGTACTTC. Protein: CASSASWREQYF.